The rows below give T cell receptor beta chains drawn from one sample of a study of shared clonotypes between healthy human individuals. Sequencing used immunoSEQ multiplex PCR; TCRdb keeps in-frame clones, though not all of them. The profile covers roughly 660,000 clones, with 90% appearing a single time and 30% to 40% taken by the ten largest. The sample comprised memory CD8+ T cells from PBMCs. The source is a man in his late teens or twenties in good health. Some clones in this sample may be carry-over from other donors' samples. The CDR3 runs from the conserved cysteine through the conserved F or W. D genes are given only for firm matches. Where a row states a size, it is once, few, many or the class of an expanded clone; other rows omit it.

d_call: TRBD2; v_call: TRBV13; j_call: TRBJ2-7; clone_size: once; cdr3_length: 17; cdr3_aa: CASSLAASGRASYEQYF; cdr3_nt: TGTGCCAGCAGCTTAGCGGCTAGCGGGAGGGCTAGCTACGAGCAGTACTTC
d_call: TRBD2; v_call: TRBV11-2; j_call: TRBJ2-1; clone_size: NA; cdr3_length: 20; cdr3_aa: CASSLDGTSGTISSYNEQFF; cdr3_nt: TGTGCCAGCAGCTTAGACGGGACTAGCGGAACGATTAGCTCCTACAATGAGCAGTTCTTC
d_call: NA; v_call: TRBV6-5; j_call: TRBJ1-5; clone_size: NA; cdr3_length: 12; cdr3_aa: CASSYSWQPQHF; cdr3_nt: TGTGCCAGCAGTTACTCTTGGCAGCCCCAGCATTTT
d_call: NA; v_call: TRBV30; j_call: TRBJ1-5; clone_size: NA; cdr3_length: 15; cdr3_aa: CAWSARTARGQPQHF; cdr3_nt: TGTGCCTGGAGCGCCCGGACAGCCAGGGGTCAGCCCCAGCATTTT
d_call: NA; v_call: TRBV28; j_call: TRBJ2-2; clone_size: NA; cdr3_length: 14; cdr3_aa: CASRPGSGTGELFF; cdr3_nt: TGTGCCAGCAGGCCCGGATCTGGCACCGGGGAGCTGTTTTTT
d_call: NA; v_call: TRBV6-6; j_call: TRBJ1-5; clone_size: NA; cdr3_length: 13; cdr3_aa: CASSGGFDQPQHF; cdr3_nt: TGTGCCAGCAGCGGGGGGTTCGATCAGCCCCAGCATTTT
d_call: NA; v_call: TRBV5-4; j_call: TRBJ2-7; clone_size: NA; cdr3_length: 14; cdr3_aa: CASSLVPGSYEQYF; cdr3_nt: TGTGCCAGCAGCTTGGTTCCGGGCAGCTACGAGCAGTACTTC
d_call: TRBD1; v_call: TRBV27; j_call: TRBJ1-1; clone_size: NA; cdr3_length: 16; cdr3_aa: CASSFYRGGLNTEAFF; cdr3_nt: TGTGCCAGCAGTTTTTATCGAGGGGGCCTGAACACTGAAGCTTTCTTT
d_call: NA; v_call: TRBV27; j_call: TRBJ2-1; clone_size: NA; cdr3_length: 9; cdr3_aa: CASGRMQFF; cdr3_nt: TGTGCCAGCGGAAGGATGCAGTTCTTC
d_call: TRBD2; v_call: TRBV5-1; j_call: TRBJ2-1; clone_size: NA; cdr3_length: 16; cdr3_aa: CASSEGLAEAYNEQFF; cdr3_nt: TGCGCCAGCAGCGAAGGACTAGCGGAGGCCTACAATGAGCAGTTCTTC
d_call: TRBD1; v_call: TRBV5-1; j_call: TRBJ2-1; clone_size: NA; cdr3_length: 14; cdr3_aa: CASSSGTGFNEQFF; cdr3_nt: TGCGCCAGCAGCTCCGGGACAGGTTTCAATGAGCAGTTCTTC
d_call: NA; v_call: TRBV5-1; j_call: TRBJ2-1; clone_size: NA; cdr3_length: 18; cdr3_aa: CASSLFRVGGVAYNEQFF; cdr3_nt: TGCGCCAGCAGCTTGTTTAGGGTTGGGGGAGTAGCCTACAATGAGCAGTTCTTC
d_call: NA; v_call: TRBV6-6; j_call: TRBJ2-2; clone_size: NA; cdr3_length: 15; cdr3_aa: CASSSTGTYTGELFF; cdr3_nt: TGTGCCAGCAGTTCCACCGGGACTTACACCGGGGAGCTGTTTTTT
d_call: TRBD1; v_call: TRBV25-1; j_call: TRBJ2-1; clone_size: NA; cdr3_length: 14; cdr3_aa: CASRTDRGYNEQFF; cdr3_nt: TGTGCCAGCAGAACCGACAGGGGTTACAATGAGCAGTTCTTC
d_call: NA; v_call: TRBV30; j_call: TRBJ1-1; clone_size: NA; cdr3_length: 12; cdr3_aa: CAWDSLNTEAFF; cdr3_nt: TGTGCCTGGGACAGCTTGAACACTGAAGCTTTCTTT
d_call: NA; v_call: TRBV9; j_call: TRBJ2-1; clone_size: NA; cdr3_length: 15; cdr3_aa: CASAPFGDTYNEQFF; cdr3_nt: TGTGCCAGCGCCCCTTTTGGGGACACTTACAATGAGCAGTTCTTC
d_call: TRBD2; v_call: TRBV19; j_call: TRBJ2-2; clone_size: NA; cdr3_length: 16; cdr3_aa: CASSIVPSGNTGELFF; cdr3_nt: TGTGCCAGTAGTATTGTGCCTAGCGGGAACACCGGGGAGCTGTTTTTT
d_call: TRBD2; v_call: TRBV18; j_call: TRBJ2-2; clone_size: NA; cdr3_length: 20; cdr3_aa: CASSKTQSPLAGVNTGELFF; cdr3_nt: TGTGCCAGCTCCAAGACCCAATCCCCATTAGCGGGAGTCAACACCGGGGAGCTGTTTTTT
d_call: TRBD2; v_call: TRBV6-5; j_call: TRBJ2-3; clone_size: NA; cdr3_length: 15; cdr3_aa: CASGGASGRTDTQYF; cdr3_nt: TGTGCCAGCGGGGGGGCTAGCGGGAGGACAGATACGCAGTATTTT
d_call: NA; v_call: TRBV10-3; j_call: TRBJ2-7; clone_size: NA; cdr3_length: 11; cdr3_aa: CAIAGAYEQYF; cdr3_nt: TGTGCCATCGCTGGAGCCTACGAGCAGTACTTC
d_call: TRBD2; v_call: TRBV27; j_call: TRBJ2-5; clone_size: NA; cdr3_length: 13; cdr3_aa: CASSGGGWKTQYF; cdr3_nt: TGTGCCAGCAGCGGCGGGGGGTGGAAGACCCAGTACTTC
d_call: TRBD1; v_call: TRBV5-1; j_call: TRBJ2-7; clone_size: NA; cdr3_length: 16; cdr3_aa: CASSSDPGQLTYEQYF; cdr3_nt: TGCGCCAGCAGCTCGGATCCGGGACAGTTAACCTACGAGCAGTACTTC
d_call: NA; v_call: TRBV7-8; j_call: TRBJ2-7; clone_size: once; cdr3_length: 14; cdr3_aa: CASSPGNSIYEQYF; cdr3_nt: TGTGCCAGCAGTCCCGGGAACAGTATCTACGAGCAGTACTTC
d_call: NA; v_call: TRBV20-1; j_call: TRBJ1-4; clone_size: NA; cdr3_length: 11; cdr3_aa: CSASVEEKLFF; cdr3_nt: TGCAGTGCTAGCGTTGAGGAAAAACTGTTTTTT
d_call: NA; v_call: TRBV6-5; j_call: TRBJ2-7; clone_size: NA; cdr3_length: 12; cdr3_aa: CASGPGGWEQYF; cdr3_nt: TGTGCCAGCGGTCCCGGTGGTTGGGAGCAGTACTTC
d_call: NA; v_call: TRBV10-1; j_call: TRBJ2-1; clone_size: NA; cdr3_length: 17; cdr3_aa: CASSEWLAPNPHNEQFF; cdr3_nt: TGCGCCAGTTCCGAGTGGCTAGCCCCAAACCCGCACAATGAGCAGTTCTTC
d_call: TRBD1; v_call: TRBV28; j_call: TRBJ2-5; clone_size: once; cdr3_length: 15; cdr3_aa: CASRPPGQPQETQYF; cdr3_nt: TGTGCCAGCAGACCTCCGGGACAGCCACAAGAGACCCAGTACTTC
d_call: NA; v_call: TRBV4-1; j_call: TRBJ1-4; clone_size: NA; cdr3_length: 15; cdr3_aa: CASSPLPDSLWKLFF; cdr3_nt: TGCGCCAGCAGCCCCCTTCCGGACAGTTTGTGGAAACTGTTTTTT
d_call: NA; v_call: TRBV7-9; j_call: TRBJ2-7; clone_size: NA; cdr3_length: 14; cdr3_aa: CASSLGSGFYEQYF; cdr3_nt: TGTGCCAGCAGCTTGGGGTCAGGGTTCTACGAGCAGTACTTC
d_call: TRBD2; v_call: TRBV7-3; j_call: TRBJ2-1; clone_size: few; cdr3_length: 16; cdr3_aa: CASSTHSGRAHDEQFF; cdr3_nt: TGTGCCAGCAGCACCCATAGCGGGAGGGCCCACGATGAGCAGTTCTTC
d_call: TRBD1; v_call: TRBV29-1; j_call: TRBJ2-7; clone_size: NA; cdr3_length: 15; cdr3_aa: CSVENRGSKSYEQYF; cdr3_nt: TGCAGCGTTGAAAACAGGGGGTCTAAATCCTACGAGCAGTACTTC
d_call: TRBD2; v_call: TRBV7-9; j_call: TRBJ2-7; clone_size: NA; cdr3_length: 16; cdr3_aa: CASSPVLAGGKYEQYF; cdr3_nt: TGTGCCAGCAGCCCCGTTCTAGCGGGAGGAAAGTACGAGCAGTACTTC
d_call: NA; v_call: TRBV6-1; j_call: TRBJ2-7; clone_size: NA; cdr3_length: 15; cdr3_aa: CASSEELNPIYEQYF; cdr3_nt: TGTGCCAGCAGTGAAGAGTTGAACCCCATTTACGAGCAGTACTTC
d_call: NA; v_call: TRBV6-6; j_call: TRBJ2-7; clone_size: NA; cdr3_length: 12; cdr3_aa: CASTSPLGEQYF; cdr3_nt: TGTGCCAGCACCTCCCCCTTGGGCGAGCAGTACTTC
d_call: NA; v_call: TRBV21-1; j_call: TRBJ1-4; clone_size: NA; cdr3_length: 14; cdr3_aa: CASSKVPRDEKLFF; cdr3_nt: TGTGCCAGCAGCAAAGTGCCAAGGGACGAAAAACTGTTTTTT
d_call: TRBD1; v_call: TRBV9; j_call: TRBJ1-2; clone_size: NA; cdr3_length: 15; cdr3_aa: CASSDRDRANYGYTF; cdr3_nt: TGTGCCAGCAGCGACCGGGACAGAGCTAACTATGGCTACACCTTC
d_call: NA; v_call: TRBV28; j_call: TRBJ1-5; clone_size: few; cdr3_length: 15; cdr3_aa: CASSFVQGPFQPQHF; cdr3_nt: TGTGCCAGCAGTTTCGTGCAGGGGCCTTTTCAGCCCCAGCATTTT